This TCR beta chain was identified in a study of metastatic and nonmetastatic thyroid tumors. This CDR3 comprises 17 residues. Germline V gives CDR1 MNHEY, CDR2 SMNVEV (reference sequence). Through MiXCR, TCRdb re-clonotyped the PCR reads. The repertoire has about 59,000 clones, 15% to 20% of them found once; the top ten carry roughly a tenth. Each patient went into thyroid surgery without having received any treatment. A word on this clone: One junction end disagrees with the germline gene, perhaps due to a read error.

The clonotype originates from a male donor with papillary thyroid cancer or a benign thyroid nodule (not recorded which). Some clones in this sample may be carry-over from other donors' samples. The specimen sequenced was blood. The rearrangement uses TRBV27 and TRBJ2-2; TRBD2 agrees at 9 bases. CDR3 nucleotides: TGTGCCAGCAGGCCTCTAGCGGGAAGGGGAAGTACCGTGGAGCTGTTTTTT. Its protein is CASRPLAGRGSTVELFF.